This TCR beta chain was recorded in a study of beta chain features in type 1 diabetes. Germline loops: CDR1 SGDLS, CDR2 YYNGEE. V gave up 3 bases and J gave up 5 bases; unmatched junction bases: 3. CDR3 length equals 14 residues. This clone appeared once. The authors sorted CD4+ naive, central memory, regulatory and stem cell-like memory cells via CD45RO/CCR7/CD25/CD127/CD95/CD27. Sequencing targeted expressed TCRB transcripts, as all isolated RNA had been reverse transcribed. Here immunoSEQ multiplex PCR was the method, and the copy in TCRdb shows in-frame clones only, minus some. The table includes 250,000 to 350,000 clones, about 11% detected once.

This clonotype was obtained from a woman between 25 and 40 years old in good health. Sample: naive CD4+ T cells from blood. The chain recombines TRBV9 with TRBJ2-5; 11 positions match TRBD2. CDR3 DNA: TGTGCCAGCAGCGCTAGCGGGAGGTGGGAGACCCAGTACTTC. Translation gives CASSASGRWETQYF.